The 26 T cell receptor beta chains listed next were all sequenced from one sample in a study of shared clonotypes between healthy human individuals. Clones were sequenced by immunoSEQ multiplex PCR, and TCRdb holds only the in-frame ones, with some missing. The sample holds 2 million to 3 million clones, approximately 93% seen once. The sample consisted of naive CD4+ T cells from PBMCs. The sample's subset: CD45RA+ positively selected. All receptors come from a man aged 18 to 30 in good health. Some clones in this sample may be carry-over from other donors' samples.

Details on this clone: Other DNA sequences in this specimen translate into the identical CDR3. The CDR3 sequence is CASSLGGANTGELFF. CDR3 sequence (DNA): TGTGCCAGCAGCTTAGGCGGGGCTAACACCGGGGAGCTGTTTTTT. The J gene is TRBJ2-2, the V gene TRBV7-2; the D gene is possibly TRBD2 (6 bases). V lost 1 base and J lost 2, with 8 bases in between. Germline V gene data show CDR1 as SGHTA and CDR2 as FQGNSA. There are 15 residues in the CDR3.

The sample holds a few counts of this clone. The chain recombines TRBV9 with TRBJ1-1; a weak D match, TRBD1 (5 bases). CDR3 size: 13 residues. V was shortened by 3 bases and J by 6 bases, with 12 bases between the two germline ends. Germline V lookup: CDR1 SGDLS, CDR2 YYNGEE. The CDR3 DNA sequence: TGTGCCAGCAGCGCAAGATCGGGGGCTGAAGCTTTCTTT. Protein sequence: CASSARSGAEAFF.

Remarks on this clone: Other DNA sequences in the sample encode the same CDR3. The J gene is TRBJ2-5, the V gene TRBV2, with D possibly TRBD2 on 5 matching bases. Trimming left V 6 bases short and J 1 base short, with 9 bases between. The germline V gene encodes CDR1 SNHLY and CDR2 FYNNEI. The CDR3 extends over 13 amino acids. The CDR3 here is CASRWETQETQYF. CDR3 DNA sequence: TGTGCCAGCAGGTGGGAGACCCAAGAGACCCAGTACTTC.

This sequence joins TRBV7-9 and TRBJ2-1; 7 bases fit TRBD2. Germline CDR1 is SEHNR and CDR2 is FQNEAQ (reference sequence). Trimming took 5 bases from V and 3 from J; bases not matched to a gene: 10. The CDR3 consists of 16 residues. CDR3: CASSVSAGSFYNEQFF. DNA of the CDR3: TGTGCCAGCAGCGTTTCAGCGGGATCCTTCTACAATGAGCAGTTCTTC.

Concerning this clone: Other DNA sequences from this sample encode an identical CDR3 as well. The chain recombines TRBV12-5 with TRBJ2-3; D call uncertain. The length of the CDR3 is 12 residues. V was clipped by 2 bases and J by 5 bases, with 5 bases between them. CDR1 and CDR2 from the germline V gene are LGHNT and FRNRAP. This CDR3 is CASGLSGDTQYF. CDR3 DNA sequence: TGTGCTAGTGGTTTGAGTGGAGATACGCAGTATTTT. Full variable domain (remainder filled in from reference TRBV12-5 and TRBJ2-3): DARVTQTPRHKVTEMGQEVTMRCQPILGHNTVFWYRQTMMQGLELLAYFRNRAPLDDSGMPKDRFSAEMPDATLATLKIQPSEPRDSAVYFCASGLSGDTQYFGPGTRLTVL.

The V and J genes are TRBV9 and TRBJ2-2, with D possibly TRBD2 on 6 matching bases. Germline CDR1 and CDR2: SGDLS and YYNGEE. This CDR3 spans 15 amino acids. The V gene lost 3 bases and the J gene lost 5 bases, with 14 bases spanning the gap. DNA for the CDR3: TGTGCCAGCAGCGCCCTGACTAGTCCTACCGGGGAGCTGTTTTTT. Protein: CASSALTSPTGELFF.

This clone was recorded a few times. V and J are TRBV7-2 and TRBJ1-5, with a weak D call TRBD1 (5 bases). With 2 bases removed from V and 2 bases from J, the gap between germline ends came to 13 bases. Germline lookup yields CDR1 SGHTA and CDR2 FQGNSA. CDR3 size: 16 residues. The CDR3 reads CASSLLGRAGNQPQHF. DNA of the CDR3: TGTGCCAGCAGCTTACTCGGCAGGGCGGGCAATCAGCCCCAGCATTTT.

J is TRBJ2-5 and V is TRBV18, with TRBD2 matching 13 bases. Trimming cost V 4 bases and J 5 bases; bases outside gene matches: 4. The CDR3 sequence is 15 residues long. Germline CDR1 is KGHSH and CDR2 is LQKENI. The CDR3 region is CASSRTSGSSETQYF. The CDR3 DNA sequence: TGTGCCAGCTCACGGACTAGCGGGAGTAGTGAGACCCAGTACTTC.

V gene TRBV10-1 combines with J gene TRBJ2-1, with 13 bases matching TRBD2. Germline CDR1 reads WNHNN; CDR2 reads SYGVQD (reference sequence). This CDR3 spans 14 amino acids. Trimming at V came to 6 bases and at J to 12 bases, leaving 8 bases not matched to a gene. The CDR3: CASSGLAGAYGQFF. The CDR3 region has the DNA TGCGCCAGCAGCGGACTAGCGGGGGCCTACGGGCAGTTCTTC.

The V call is TRBV6-5, the J call TRBJ1-1, with D perhaps matching TRBD1 (5 bases). Germline V lookup: CDR1 MNHEY, CDR2 SVGAGI. The CDR3 length is 15 residues. V dropped 6 bases and J dropped 3 bases, with 17 bases sitting between them. The CDR3 sequence is CASRGPETGDTEAFF. CDR3 coding DNA: TGTGCCAGCAGGGGGCCAGAGACTGGGGACACTGAAGCTTTCTTT.

The chain carries TRBV5-4 and TRBJ2-6, with a tentative D call TRBD1 (6 bases). The V end was cut by 4 bases, the J end by 0 bases, with 8 bases between. CDR3 size: 15 residues. The germline CDR1 and CDR2 sequences are SGHNT and YYREEE (reference sequence). Here the CDR3 DNA reads TGTGCCAGCAGCGCACAGGGCTCTGGGGCCAACGTCCTGACTTTC. It specifies CASSAQGSGANVLTF.

The chain uses TRBV5-4 and TRBJ2-3; D could derive from TRBD1 or TRBD2 (6 bases each). Germline V gene sequence: CDR1 SGHNT, CDR2 YYREEE (reference sequence). This CDR3 has 17 amino acids. Trimming shortened V by 0 bases and J by 0 bases, and 14 bases separated the two germline ends. The CDR3, as DNA: TGTGCCAGCAGCTTGGCCCCGGGGGCAGCTAGCACAGATACGCAGTATTTT. Translated: CASSLAPGAASTDTQYF.

Remarks on this clone: Other DNA sequences within the sample encode an identical CDR3. The gene calls are TRBV5-1 and TRBJ2-3, with 10 bases aligning to TRBD2. Looked up from germline, CDR1 is SGHRS and CDR2 is YFSETQ. The CDR3 length is 15 residues. Unmatched junction bases numbered 6, after V lost 2 bases and J lost 6 bases. The CDR3 here is CASSFGLAGADTQYF. DNA of the CDR3: TGCGCCAGCAGCTTTGGCCTAGCGGGAGCCGATACGCAGTATTTT.

The chain combines TRBV7-2 with TRBJ2-1, with 13 bases that match TRBD2. Germline loops: CDR1 SGHTA, CDR2 FQGNSA. This CDR3 is built from 18 residues. Losses at the gene ends were 5 bases for V and 0 bases for J; bases not matched to a gene: 7. Written as DNA, the CDR3 is TGTGCCAGCAGCGCGATTACTAGCGGGAGGGGCTCCTACAATGAGCAGTTCTTC. Protein: CASSAITSGRGSYNEQFF.

The J gene is TRBJ2-6, the V gene TRBV7-6; D not certain. Trimming took off 5 bases at V and 0 bases at J, with 8 bases between the two ends. The length of the CDR3 is 15 residues. Germline V gene lookup returns CDR1 SGHVS and CDR2 FNYEAQ. The CDR3 protein is CASSPSVSGANVLTF. CDR3 DNA: TGTGCCAGCAGCCCTTCGGTCTCTGGGGCCAACGTCCTGACTTTC.

The chain joins TRBV5-1 to TRBJ1-2; 7 bases fit TRBD1. The germline V gene encodes CDR1 SGHRS and CDR2 YFSETQ. The CDR3 is made up of 14 amino acids. V was clipped by 2 bases and J by 3 bases; unmatched bases: 4. CDR3 region: CASSFPGQDYGYTF. CDR3 DNA: TGCGCCAGCAGCTTCCCCGGACAGGACTATGGCTACACCTTC.

The sample holds one count of this clone. The genes are TRBV6-5 and TRBJ2-7; possible D gene TRBD2, 5 bases. The CDR3 is 14 amino acids. Germline V lookup: CDR1 MNHEY, CDR2 SVGAGI. V was shortened by 6 bases and J by 0 bases, with 12 bases between the two germline ends. CDR3 loop: CASRILGPSYEQYF. The CDR3 DNA reads TGTGCCAGCAGGATACTAGGGCCCTCCTACGAGCAGTACTTC.

V is TRBV15 and J is TRBJ1-3; D is perhaps TRBD1 (6 bases). Germline lookup yields CDR1 LNHNV and CDR2 YYDKDF (reference sequence). V lost 3 bases and J lost 8, with 17 bases in between. The CDR3 loop spans 15 amino acids. DNA of the CDR3: TGTGCCACCAGCAGCCAGGGGCCCACTCTTGACACCATATATTTT. It is translated as CATSSQGPTLDTIYF. The full variable domain, its missing parts supplied by reference TRBV15 and TRBJ1-3, is DAMVIQNPRYQVTQFGKPVTLSCSQTLNHNVMYWYQQKSSQAPKLLFHYYDKDFNNEADTPDNFQSRRPNTSFCFLDIRSPGLGDTAMYLCATSSQGPTLDTIYFGEGSWLTVV.

This rearrangement joins TRBV19 to TRBJ2-3; D may be TRBD1 (5 bases). V lost 5 bases, J lost 2 bases, and 23 bases lay in between. Germline lookup yields CDR1 LNHDA and CDR2 SQIVND (reference sequence). There are 18 residues in the CDR3. DNA for the CDR3: TGTGCCAGTAGTGTAGCCGATCCTGTCAGGGCCTCCACAGATACGCAGTATTTT. The encoded protein is CASSVADPVRASTDTQYF. Combining the CDR3 with reference TRBV19 and TRBJ2-3 gives the whole variable domain DGGITQSPKYLFRKEGQNVTLSCEQNLNHDAMYWYRQDPGQGLRLIYYSQIVNDFQKGDIAEGYSVSREKKESFPLTVTSAQKNPTAFYLCASSVADPVRASTDTQYFGPGTRLTVL.

This clone was counted a few times. CDR3 DNA: TGTGCCAGTAGTATCCAGGGACAGCCGAACACTGAAGCTTTCTTT. It codes for CASSIQGQPNTEAFF. V and J are TRBV19 and TRBJ1-1, with TRBD1 matching over 7 bases. The germline gives CDR1 LNHDA, CDR2 SQIVND (reference sequence). V lost 3 bases, J lost 1 base, and 5 bases stayed unmatched. CDR3 length: 15 residues.

The DNA for the CDR3 is TGTGCCACCAGCAGAGGGGTAGGGAGTTACACAGATACGCAGTATTTT. Translation gives CATSRGVGSYTDTQYF. The rearrangement links TRBV15 to TRBJ2-3; D may be TRBD2 (5 bases). CDR1 and CDR2 from the germline V gene are LNHNV and YYDKDF (reference sequence). This CDR3 contains 16 residues. With 1 base removed from V and 2 bases from J, the gap between germline ends came to 13 bases.

This chain uses TRBV6-1 with TRBJ1-2; 7 positions agree with TRBD1. Trimming cost V 6 bases and J 4 bases; bases outside gene matches: 8. The CDR3 consists of 14 residues. Germline V gene sequence: CDR1 MNHNS, CDR2 SASEGT. DNA of the CDR3: TGTGCCAGCAGCCCAACAGGGGCATCCTATGGCTACACCTTC. Translated: CASSPTGASYGYTF.

The chain recombines TRBV12-2 with TRBJ2-4; the table gives TRBD2 as D, unverified against the DNA. TRBV12-2 is assigned pseudogene status. The CDR3 contains 13 residues. The CDR3 here is CASRSPGLNIQYF. The CDR3 DNA reads as TGTGCAAGTCGCTCACCGGGATTAAACATTCAGTACTTC.

The chain recombines TRBV28 with TRBJ1-5; possible D gene TRBD1, 5 bases. This CDR3 comprises 14 residues. V was pared by 6 bases and J by 11 bases, with 20 bases between. Germline V gene data show CDR1 as MDHEN and CDR2 as SYDVKM. The DNA of the CDR3 is TGTGCCAGCAGCCTGCGCCTACATCAGGGATCCCAGCATTTT. Translated: CASSLRLHQGSQHF. The complete variable domain, with remaining parts taken from reference TRBV28 and TRBJ1-5, reads DVKVTQSSRYLVKRTGEKVFLECVQDMDHENMFWYRQDPGLGLRLIYFSYDVKMKEKGDIPEGYSVSREKKERFSLILESASTNQTSMYLCASSLRLHQGSQHFGDGTRLSIL.

The chain couples TRBV11-2 to TRBJ1-1; D unclear. The ends were cut back, 1 base at V and 0 bases at J, with 9 bases in the middle. The CDR3 is 15 residues long. The V gene's germline CDR1 is SGHAT and CDR2 FQNNGV. This CDR3 reads CASSLAPTMNTEAFF. CDR3 nucleotides: TGTGCCAGCAGCTTAGCACCTACAATGAACACTGAAGCTTTCTTT.

The chain joins TRBV29-1 to TRBJ2-3; D not certain. Per germline, CDR1 SQVTM and CDR2 ANQGSEA. Trimming removed 7 bases at V and 8 bases at J, with 13 bases between. CDR3 length: 11 residues. CDR3 residues: CSGSLGATQYF. The CDR3 DNA sequence: TGCAGCGGTAGCCTCGGTGCTACGCAGTATTTT.